This record looks at one TCR beta chain sequence and its context. Its antigen remains unidentified. Germline loops: CDR1 SQVTM, CDR2 ANQGSEA. The CDR3 is 14 residues long. V lost 4 bases and J lost 3; bases outside the gene matches: 9. It was autoimmune disease history or systemic immunosuppression that excluded patients. Only in-frame clones appear in the TCRdb table, and some are missing; sequencing was by immunoSEQ multiplex PCR. Of approximately 100,000 clones listed, about 91% are singletons. This sample was taken from a study of OX40 agonist ivuxolimab in advanced cancers. Study-wide context: Averaging 60 years in age, with a range of about 23 to 79, the cohort was about 85% male.

Regarding the study as a whole: The authors also found low normalized T-cell clonal expansion in some nonresponders.

This clonotype was sampled from an adult with an advanced solid tumor such as melanoma, head and neck, liver or kidney cancer. The rearrangement links TRBV29-1 to TRBJ2-7; 7 nucleotides align to TRBD2. The specimen was CD4+ or CD8+ T cells sorted from blood, collected in a trial of the OX40 agonist ivuxolimab. CDR3 sequence (DNA): TGCAGCGTTGCCCACCCTAGCGGAGACTACGAGCAGTACTTC. As protein: CSVAHPSGDYEQYF.